The 9 T cell receptor beta chains below all came from one sample that was sequenced in a study of blood T cell repertoires in COVID-19. TCRdb's copy holds only in-frame clones and misses some; the assay was immunoSEQ multiplex PCR. The table shows about 53,000 clones, with about nine tenths occurring only once. Sequencing used peripheral blood. These receptors all stem from a man older than 75 with acute or convalescent COVID-19.

The chain uses TRBV28 and TRBJ2-7; D may be TRBD1 (6 bases). The CDR3 contains 13 residues. From germline, CDR1 is MDHEN and CDR2 SYDVKM. The ends were cut back, 8 bases at V and 5 bases at J, with 16 bases in the middle. The CDR3 nucleotides are TGTGCCAGCGGGACGGGACACCTGAACGAGCAGTACTTC. Its translation: CASGTGHLNEQYF.

The gene calls are TRBV9 and TRBJ1-1; D remains unclear. Germline V CDR1 and CDR2: SGDLS, YYNGEE. CDR3 size: 14 residues. Deletions cut 0 bases from V and 7 bases from J, with 13 bases between. CDR3 sequence: CASSVGAVGGEAFF. CDR3 nucleotides: TGTGCCAGCAGCGTAGGAGCCGTAGGAGGTGAAGCTTTCTTT. The complete variable domain, with remaining parts taken from reference TRBV9 and TRBJ1-1, reads DSGVTQTPKHLITATGQRVTLRCSPRSGDLSVYWYQQSLDQGLQFLIQYYNGEERAKGNILERFSAQQFPDLHSELNLSSLELGDSALYFCASSVGAVGGEAFFGQGTRLTVV.

The chain has TRBV6-6 and TRBJ2-5; 7 bases line up with TRBD2. Germline CDR1 and CDR2: MNHNY and SVGAGI (reference sequence). V was clipped by 0 bases and J by 2 bases; unmatched bases: 6. The CDR3 runs 16 residues. In DNA form, the CDR3 reads TGTGCCAGCAGTTACTCGATAACGGGGGGACAAGAGACCCAGTACTTC. Residues: CASSYSITGGQETQYF.

This chain joins TRBV19 and TRBJ2-7; D is perhaps TRBD1 (5 bases). V shed 6 bases and J shed 0 bases, with 9 bases lying between them. Germline-derived CDR1 and CDR2 are LNHDA and SQIVND (reference sequence). This CDR3 contains 13 residues. The CDR3, as DNA: TGTGCCAGTAGAGGCAGGGCCTCCTACGAGCAGTACTTC. It translates to CASRGRASYEQYF.

The genes are TRBV7-8 and TRBJ1-1; TRBD1 is a possible D gene (5 bases). V gave up 4 bases and J gave up 1 base, with 16 bases separating them. Germline V gene data show CDR1 as SGHVS and CDR2 as FQNEAQ. The CDR3 is 16 amino acids. The CDR3 DNA follows: TGTGCCAGCAGCTCACCTCCAGGGTCCGGGAACACTGAAGCTTTCTTT. It codes for CASSSPPGSGNTEAFF.

The table lists this clone with a few counts. The chain links TRBV19 to TRBJ1-5, with unresolved D. The V end was cut by 4 bases, the J end by 2 bases, with 12 bases between. The CDR3 contains 15 residues. In germline, CDR1 is LNHDA, CDR2 SQIVND (reference sequence). CDR3 region: CASSKSESGNQPQHF. The CDR3 DNA reads as TGTGCCAGTAGTAAGTCGGAGAGCGGCAATCAGCCCCAGCATTTT.

V usage is TRBV29-1 and J usage is TRBJ2-1, with 11 bases fitting TRBD2. The CDR3 is 14 residues long. CDR1 is SQVTM, CDR2 ANQGSEA, per germline. V dropped 7 bases and J dropped 6; count of bases not matched to a gene: 8. This chain's CDR3 is CSATGTSGINEQFF. CDR3 coding DNA: TGCAGCGCCACCGGGACTAGCGGTATCAATGAGCAGTTCTTC.

This chain uses TRBV24-1 with TRBJ1-1; 8 bases line up with TRBD1. Germline V CDR1 and CDR2: KGHDR, SFDVKD. The V segment lost 3 bases and the J segment 11 bases; nucleotides outside the gene matches: 16. This CDR3 is built from 16 residues. Here the CDR3 reads CATSDRVGQGAAGAFF. The CDR3 nucleotides are TGTGCCACCAGTGATCGCGTGGGGCAGGGGGCCGCCGGGGCTTTCTTT.

This chain uses TRBV7-2 with TRBJ2-7; D may be TRBD2 (6 bases). Between the trimmed V and J ends, which lost 1 base and 2 bases, there was a span of 15 bases. The CDR3 runs to 16 residues. Germline V lookup: CDR1 SGHTA, CDR2 FQGNSA. The CDR3 loop reads CASSLVAGSGPYEQYF. As DNA, the CDR3 is TGTGCCAGCAGCTTAGTTGCGGGTAGCGGACCCTACGAGCAGTACTTC.